Included here is one TCR beta chain sequence, with context. The target antigen is unknown. This sample is drawn from a study of shared clonotypes between healthy human individuals. The study, taken as a whole, reports: Sequencing depth was expected to influence donor clonotype sharing. Rarefaction analysis demonstrated incomplete sorted-subset sequencing notwithstanding large depth.

Produced via immunoSEQ multiplex PCR; TCRdb's table is partial and in-frame only. Of 1 million to 1.2 million clones listed, approximately 75% were seen once; the top ten hold roughly 0.9%. The receptor was derived from a man between 18 and 35 years old in good health. Some clones in this sample may be carry-over from other donors' samples. Sequencing was done on a sample of memory CD4+ T cells from PBMCs. This sample's subset: CD45RA-negative fraction.

CDR3 DNA: TGTGCCAGCAGCTTAGAGTTCCGCGGGAAACAAGAGACCCAGTACTTC. Residues: CASSLEFRGKQETQYF. V usage is TRBV7-6 and J usage is TRBJ2-5, with D possibly TRBD2 on 6 matching bases. CDR1 SGHVS and CDR2 FNYEAQ come from the germline V gene. CDR3 length equals 16 residues. Between the trimmed V and J ends, which lost 1 base and 2 bases, there was a span of 14 bases. The whole variable domain, remainder taken from reference TRBV7-6 and TRBJ2-5, is GAGVSQSPRYKVTKRGQDVALRCDPISGHVSLYWYRQALGQGPEFLTYFNYEAQQDKSGLPNDRFSAERPEGSISTLTIQRTEQRDSAMYRCASSLEFRGKQETQYFGPGTRLLVL.